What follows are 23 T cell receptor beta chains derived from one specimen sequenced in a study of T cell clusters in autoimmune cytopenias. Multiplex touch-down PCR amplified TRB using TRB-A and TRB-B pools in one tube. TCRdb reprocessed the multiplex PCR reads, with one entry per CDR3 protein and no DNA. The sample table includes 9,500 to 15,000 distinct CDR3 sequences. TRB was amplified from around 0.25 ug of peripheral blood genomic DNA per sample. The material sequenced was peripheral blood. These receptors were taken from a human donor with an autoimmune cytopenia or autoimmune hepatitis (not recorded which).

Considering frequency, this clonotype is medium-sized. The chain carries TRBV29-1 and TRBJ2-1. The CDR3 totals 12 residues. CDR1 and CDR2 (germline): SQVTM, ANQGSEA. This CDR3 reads CSPSPIGNEQFF.

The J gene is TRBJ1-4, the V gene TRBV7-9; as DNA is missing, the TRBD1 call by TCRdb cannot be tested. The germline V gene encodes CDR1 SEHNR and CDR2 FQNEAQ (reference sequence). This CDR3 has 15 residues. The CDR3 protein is CASSAGVGLFEKLFF. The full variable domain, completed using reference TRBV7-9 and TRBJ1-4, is DTGVSQNPRHKITKRGQNVTFRCDPISEHNRLYWYRQTLGQGPEFLTYFQNEAQLEKSRLLSDRFSAERPKGSFSTLEIQRTEQGDSAMYLCASSAGVGLFEKLFFGSGTQLSVL.

The CDR3 loop reads CASSRAWNSGIYGYTF. The chain joins TRBV5-1 to TRBJ1-2. The CDR3 totals 16 residues. CDR1 is SGHRS, CDR2 YFSETQ, per germline.

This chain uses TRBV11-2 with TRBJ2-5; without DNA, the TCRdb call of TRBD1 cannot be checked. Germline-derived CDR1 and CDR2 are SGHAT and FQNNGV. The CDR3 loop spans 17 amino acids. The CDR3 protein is CASSLGGSLTRGETQYF.

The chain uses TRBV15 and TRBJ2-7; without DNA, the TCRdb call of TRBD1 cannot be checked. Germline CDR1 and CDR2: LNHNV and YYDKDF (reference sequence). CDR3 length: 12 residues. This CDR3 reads CATSSVAGEQYF. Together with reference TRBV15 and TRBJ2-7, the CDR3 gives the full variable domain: DAMVIQNPRYQVTQFGKPVTLSCSQTLNHNVMYWYQQKSSQAPKLLFHYYDKDFNNEADTPDNFQSRRPNTSFCFLDIRSPGLGDTAMYLCATSSVAGEQYFGPGTRLTVT.

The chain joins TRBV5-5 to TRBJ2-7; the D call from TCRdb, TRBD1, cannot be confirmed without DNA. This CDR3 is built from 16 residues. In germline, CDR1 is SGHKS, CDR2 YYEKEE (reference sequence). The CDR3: CASSLVGDRSGYEQYF.

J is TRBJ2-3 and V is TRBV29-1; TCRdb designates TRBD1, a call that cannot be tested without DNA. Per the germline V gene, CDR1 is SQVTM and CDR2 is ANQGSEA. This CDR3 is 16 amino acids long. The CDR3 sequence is CSVEDLWRVASDTQYF.

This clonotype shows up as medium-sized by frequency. CDR3 residues: CASRPTGFSYNEQFF. The chain recombines TRBV12-3 or TRBV12-4 with TRBJ2-1; TCRdb's D call of TRBD1 is untestable without DNA. CDR3 size: 15 residues.

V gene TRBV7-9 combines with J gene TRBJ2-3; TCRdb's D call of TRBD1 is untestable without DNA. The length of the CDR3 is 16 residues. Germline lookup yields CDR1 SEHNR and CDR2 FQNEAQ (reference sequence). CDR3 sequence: CASSSRGGESTDTQYF.

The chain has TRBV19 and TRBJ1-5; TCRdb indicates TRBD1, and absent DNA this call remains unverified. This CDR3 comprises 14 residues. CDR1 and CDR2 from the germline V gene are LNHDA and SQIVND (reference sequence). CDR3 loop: CASSVLGGQEPQHF.

CDR3 amino acids: CAARTGGGYGYTF. The chain links TRBV30 to TRBJ1-2; TCRdb's D call of TRBD1 is untestable without DNA. The CDR3 sequence is 13 residues long. Germline-derived CDR1 and CDR2 are GTSNPN and SVGIG (reference sequence).

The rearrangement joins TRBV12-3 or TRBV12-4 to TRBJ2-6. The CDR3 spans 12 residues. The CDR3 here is CASSLQANVLTF.

The chain's CDR3 is CASRDGPPNYGYTF. The chain uses TRBV19 and TRBJ1-2. CDR3 size: 14 residues. Germline V gene lookup returns CDR1 LNHDA and CDR2 SQIVND (reference sequence).

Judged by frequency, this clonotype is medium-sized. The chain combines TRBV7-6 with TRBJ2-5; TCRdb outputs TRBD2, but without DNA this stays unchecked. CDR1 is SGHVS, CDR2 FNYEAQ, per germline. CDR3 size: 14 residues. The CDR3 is CASSPYTARETQYF. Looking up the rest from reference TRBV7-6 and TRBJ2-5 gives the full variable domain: GAGVSQSPRYKVTKRGQDVALRCDPISGHVSLYWYRQALGQGPEFLTYFNYEAQQDKSGLPNDRFSAERPEGSISTLTIQRTEQRDSAMYRCASSPYTARETQYFGPGTRLLVL.

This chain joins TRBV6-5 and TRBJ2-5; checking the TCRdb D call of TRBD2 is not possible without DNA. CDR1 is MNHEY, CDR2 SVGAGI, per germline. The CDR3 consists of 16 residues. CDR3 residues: CASSRPAGGGSETQYF.

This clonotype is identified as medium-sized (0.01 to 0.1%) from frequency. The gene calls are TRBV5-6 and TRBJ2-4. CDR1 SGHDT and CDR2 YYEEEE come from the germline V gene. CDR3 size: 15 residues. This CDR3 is CASSLTELAKNIQYF.

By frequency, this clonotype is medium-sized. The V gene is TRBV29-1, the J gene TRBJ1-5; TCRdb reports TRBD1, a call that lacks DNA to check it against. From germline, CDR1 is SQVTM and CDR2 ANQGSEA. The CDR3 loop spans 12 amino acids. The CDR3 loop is CSAGQSGQPQHF. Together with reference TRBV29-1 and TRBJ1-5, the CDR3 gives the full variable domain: SAVISQKPSRDICQRGTSLTIQCQVDSQVTMMFWYRQQPGQSLTLIATANQGSEATYESGFVIDKFPISRPNLTFSTLTVSNMSPEDSSIYLCSAGQSGQPQHFGDGTRLSIL.

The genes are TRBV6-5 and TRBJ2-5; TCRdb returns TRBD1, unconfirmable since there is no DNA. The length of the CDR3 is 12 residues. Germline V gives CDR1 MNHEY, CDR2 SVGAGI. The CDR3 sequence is CASRTGSETQYF.

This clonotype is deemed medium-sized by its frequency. The CDR3 here is CASSLTTGGEQYF. This chain connects TRBV5-5 to TRBJ2-7; TCRdb's D gene call, TRBD1, goes unchecked for lack of DNA. Germline values: CDR1 SGHKS, CDR2 YYEKEE (reference sequence). The CDR3 totals 13 residues. Full variable domain (remainder filled in from reference TRBV5-5 and TRBJ2-7): DAGVTQSPTHLIKTRGQQVTLRCSPISGHKSVSWYQQVLGQGPQFIFQYYEKEERGRGNFPDRFSARQFPNYSSELNVNALLLGDSALYLCASSLTTGGEQYFGPGTRLTVT.

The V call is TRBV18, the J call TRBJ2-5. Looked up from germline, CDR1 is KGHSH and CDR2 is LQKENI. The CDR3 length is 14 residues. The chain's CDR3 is CASSPVQAQETQYF. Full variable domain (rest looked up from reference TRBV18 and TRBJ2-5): NAGVMQNPRHLVRRRGQEARLRCSPMKGHSHVYWYRQLPEEGLKFMVYLQKENIIDESGMPKERFSAEFPKEGPSILRIQQVVRGDSAAYFCASSPVQAQETQYFGPGTRLLVL.

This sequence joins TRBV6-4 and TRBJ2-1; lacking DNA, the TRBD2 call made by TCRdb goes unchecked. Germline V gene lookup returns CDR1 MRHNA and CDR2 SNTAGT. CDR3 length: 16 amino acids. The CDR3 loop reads CASSDIAGGPSNEQFF.

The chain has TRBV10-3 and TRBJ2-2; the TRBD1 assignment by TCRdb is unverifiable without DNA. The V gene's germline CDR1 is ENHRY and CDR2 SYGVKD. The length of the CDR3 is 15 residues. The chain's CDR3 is CAISESGGTPGELFF.

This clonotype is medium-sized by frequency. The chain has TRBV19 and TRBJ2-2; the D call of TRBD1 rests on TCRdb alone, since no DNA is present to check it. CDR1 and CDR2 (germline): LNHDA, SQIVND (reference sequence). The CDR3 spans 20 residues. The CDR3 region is CASSPTRDRGPNVNTGELFF.